This TCR beta chain stems from a study of OX40 agonist ivuxolimab in advanced cancers. Study overall: Patients received ivuxolimab, an agonistic anti-OX40 (CD134) antibody.

On this clone: The target antigen is unknown.

Assay: immunoSEQ multiplex PCR; the TCRdb copy retains only in-frame clones and omits some. The table lists around 72,000 clones, 80% to 95% of them singletons. Study outcomes and limitations: CD8+ T cells were the subset that, on average, had more expanded clones than CD4+. Clonal expansion from baseline to week 6 occurred in both CD4+ and CD8+ T cells.

Looked up from germline, CDR1 is MGHRA and CDR2 is YSYEKL. This CDR3 is built from 15 residues. The ends were cut back, 0 bases at V and 4 bases at J, with 12 bases in the middle. The input for sequencing was CD4+ or CD8+ T cells sorted from blood, taken in a trial of the OX40 agonist ivuxolimab. The source is an adult with an advanced solid tumor such as melanoma, head and neck, liver or kidney cancer. This chain connects TRBV4-1 to TRBJ2-5; the D gene is possibly TRBD2 (6 bases). CDR3 loop: CASSQDSRRGETQYF. For the CDR3, the DNA is TGCGCCAGCAGCCAAGATTCGAGGAGGGGAGAGACCCAGTACTTC.